One and the same sample provided the 20 T cell receptor beta chains below, sequenced in a study of T cells in Graves' hyperthyroidism and ophthalmopathy. Authors of the study amplified TCR beta CDR3 regions from RNA transcripts. First-round RT-PCR of the TCR CDR3 relied on the HTBI primer set. Using its own MiXCR run on the multiplex PCR reads, TCRdb lists one record per CDR3 protein. The data show 500,000 to 550,000 distinct CDR3 sequences, with less than 25% seen just once and roughly 29% held by the top ten. Material: blood. The receptors here all came from a man between 18 and 29 years old with Graves' hyperthyroidism.

There are many counts of this clonotype. The chain couples TRBV20-1 to TRBJ1-2; weak D call: TRBD1 (6 bases). V dropped 5 bases and J dropped 8 bases, with 21 bases sitting between them. The CDR3 extends over 14 amino acids. CDR1 is DFQATT, CDR2 SNEGSKA, per germline (reference sequence). For the CDR3, the DNA is TGCAGTGCTGCCGGACAGCCCTTGAAAGGAGGCTACACCTTC. It encodes CSAAGQPLKGGYTF.

J is TRBJ1-6 and V is TRBV28; TRBD1 is a possible D gene (5 bases). The CDR3 is 15 amino acids. Germline V gene data show CDR1 as MDHEN and CDR2 as SYDVKM. With 6 bases removed from V and 4 bases from J, the gap between germline ends came to 13 bases. In DNA form, the CDR3 reads TGTGCCAGCAGCCGGGACGGGAAGTATAATTCACCCCTCCACTTT. Translating gives CASSRDGKYNSPLHF.

This clonotype came up many times. This chain connects TRBV24-1 to TRBJ1-2; D call uncertain. The CDR3 loop spans 13 amino acids. V was clipped by 3 bases and J by 6 bases, with 10 bases between them. Germline loops: CDR1 KGHDR, CDR2 SFDVKD. CDR3 in DNA: TGTGCCACCAGTGATCCGGGGTCCAATGGCTACACCTTC. Protein sequence: CATSDPGSNGYTF.

This clonotype was seen ten or more times. The chain combines TRBV2 with TRBJ1-5, with D possibly being TRBD1 (5 bases). The V gene's germline CDR1 is SNHLY and CDR2 FYNNEI. V was trimmed by 4 bases and J by 2 bases, leaving 9 bases between them. CDR3 size: 14 residues. The DNA for the CDR3 is TGTGCCAGCAGTGTGAGGGGCCGCAATCAGCCCCAGCATTTT. Amino acid sequence: CASSVRGRNQPQHF.

This clonotype appeared many times. The chain couples TRBV30 to TRBJ1-1; no clear D. The germline gives CDR1 GTSNPN, CDR2 SVGIG (reference sequence). V was cut by 5 bases and J by 6 bases, with 13 bases left in between. The CDR3 has 12 residues. CDR3 residues: CAWRPSRAEAFF. The CDR3 nucleotides read TGTGCCTGGCGTCCTAGCCGAGCTGAAGCTTTCTTT. Using reference TRBV30 and TRBJ1-1 for the parts outside the CDR3, the full variable domain is SQTIHQWPATLVQPVGSPLSLECTVEGTSNPNLYWYRQAAGRGLQLLFYSVGIGQISSEVPQNLSASRPQDRQFILSSKKLLLSDSGFYLCAWRPSRAEAFFGQGTRLTVV.

This clonotype was recorded at least ten times. The CDR3 here is CASSLRGLLYEQYF. CDR3 bases: TGTGCCAGCAGCCTAAGAGGCCTCCTCTACGAGCAGTACTTC. The chain couples TRBV28 to TRBJ2-7, with D unresolved. Germline CDR1 is MDHEN and CDR2 is SYDVKM. The V end lost 6 bases, the J end lost 3 bases, and 15 bases lay between the germline ends. The CDR3 totals 14 residues.

This clonotype has only a few counts. The rearrangement joins TRBV12-3 or TRBV12-4 to TRBJ1-2; D gene ambiguous. The CDR3 totals 13 residues. Trimming pared 3 bases from V and 7 bases from J, leaving 12 bases between. The CDR3 reads CASSFRGIGGYTF. DNA of the CDR3: TGTGCCAGCAGTTTCCGGGGTATAGGTGGCTACACCTTC.

This clonotype appeared many times. The chain joins TRBV5-1 to TRBJ2-7; 8 bases align to TRBD1. This CDR3 comprises 11 residues. The germline V gene has CDR1 SGHRS and CDR2 YFSETQ. The junction had 5 bases not matched to a gene; V was cut back by 3 bases and J by 12 bases. The CDR3 DNA follows: TGCGCCAGCAGCTCCGGCGGGACAGGGTACTTC. This gives the protein CASSSGGTGYF.

The chain couples TRBV6-1 to TRBJ1-5, with TRBD1 matching 7 bases. The CDR3 length is 15 residues. The V and J ends lost 6 bases and 0 bases, in that order; junction bases with no gene match: 5. Per germline, CDR1 MNHNS and CDR2 SASEGT. The CDR3 reads CASRRGQNSNQPQHF. CDR3 nucleotide sequence: TGTGCCAGCAGACGGGGACAGAATAGCAATCAGCCCCAGCATTTT.

This clonotype was seen many times. This chain connects TRBV7-9 to TRBJ2-2; D not resolved. The germline V gene encodes CDR1 SEHNR and CDR2 FQNEAQ (reference sequence). V was pared by 4 bases and J by 0 bases, with 9 bases between. CDR3 length: 15 amino acids. The CDR3 DNA reads TGTGCCAGCAGCTCTACTGTCGCGAACACCGGGGAGCTGTTTTTT. Translation gives CASSSTVANTGELFF.

This clonotype was seen many times. The V and J genes are TRBV15 and TRBJ1-2; tentatively, D is TRBD1 (5 bases). Germline V CDR1 and CDR2: LNHNV, YYDKDF (reference sequence). The V gene lost 4 bases and the J gene lost 8 bases, with 14 bases spanning the gap. This CDR3 contains 13 residues. CDR3 in amino acids: CATSTGTRGGYTF. DNA of the CDR3: TGTGCCACCAGCACCGGGACTCGGGGAGGCTACACCTTC.

This clonotype was counted between two and nine times. V and J are TRBV27 and TRBJ2-5; 7 bases fit TRBD1. Trimming cost V 0 bases and J 5 bases; bases outside gene matches: 9. CDR1 MNHEY and CDR2 SMNVEV come from the germline V gene (reference sequence). The CDR3 loop spans 16 amino acids. For the CDR3, the DNA is TGTGCCAGCAGTTTATCTACCGGGACAGATGGGGAGACCCAGTACTTC. It translates to CASSLSTGTDGETQYF.

This clonotype was picked up a small number of times. A clone one base away is much larger, so this may be a read error. V gene TRBV14 combines with J gene TRBJ1-1, with 7 bases that match TRBD1. Germline-derived CDR1 and CDR2 are SGHDN and FVKESK. V was pared by 0 bases and J by 1 base, with 2 bases of the junction left unmatched. There are 15 residues in the CDR3. The DNA for the CDR3 is TGTGCCAGCAGCCAAGATTGGACAGGGAACACTGAAGCTTTCTTT. Its translation is CASSQDWTGNTEAFF.

This clonotype appeared many times. CDR3 region: CASRTDPGRRNTEAFF. The CDR3 DNA sequence: TGTGCCAGTAGAACAGACCCAGGGCGGAGGAACACTGAAGCTTTCTTT. The chain is built from TRBV19 and TRBJ1-1; D may be TRBD1 (5 bases). The CDR3 is 16 residues long. Per germline, CDR1 LNHDA and CDR2 SQIVND (reference sequence). Trimming shortened V by 6 bases and J by 1 base, and 18 bases separated the two germline ends.

The table lists this clonotype with many counts. V is TRBV2 and J is TRBJ1-5; the match to TRBD1 covers 7 bases. CDR1 and CDR2 (germline): SNHLY, FYNNEI. The CDR3 spans 16 residues. The junction had 9 bases not matched to a gene; V was cut back by 2 bases and J by 5 bases. The CDR3 loop is CASSERYRGSYQPQHF. The CDR3, as DNA: TGTGCCAGCAGTGAAAGATACAGGGGATCGTATCAGCCCCAGCATTTT.

This clonotype was seen only a few times. This chain links TRBV11-2 with TRBJ2-2; D may be TRBD1 or TRBD2 (5 bases each). CDR1 and CDR2 (germline): SGHAT, FQNNGV. V gave up 1 base and J gave up 6 bases, with 9 bases separating them. The CDR3 is made up of 14 amino acids. The CDR3 bases are TGTGCCAGCAGCTTAGTAGTGGGGGCCGGGGAGCTGTTTTTT. Protein: CASSLVVGAGELFF.

This chain links TRBV6-2 or TRBV6-3 with TRBJ2-7; 11 positions agree with TRBD2. V was clipped by 6 bases and J by 2 bases; unmatched bases: 3. CDR1 and CDR2 (germline): MNHEY, SVGEGT. The CDR3 is 14 amino acids. The CDR3 here is CASRLAGVAYEQYF. The CDR3 DNA follows: TGTGCCAGCAGACTAGCGGGAGTTGCCTACGAGCAGTACTTC.

This clonotype occurred many times. The chain uses TRBV12-3 or TRBV12-4 and TRBJ2-4; 9 positions agree with TRBD1. The V gene end was trimmed by 5 bases and the J gene end by 6 bases; junction bases not matched to a gene: 5. This CDR3 is built from 14 residues. CDR3 sequence: CASSRDRAINIQYF. CDR3 DNA sequence: TGTGCCAGCAGTCGGGACAGGGCAATAAACATTCAGTACTTC.

This clonotype has a count of ten or more. The rearrangement uses TRBV29-1 and TRBJ2-7; D gene unclear. This CDR3 is 13 amino acids long. Trimming removed 6 bases from V and 2 bases from J, with 14 bases in between. CDR1 is SQVTM and CDR2 is ANQGSEA in the germline V gene. The CDR3 DNA sequence: TGCAGCGTCCTCCAAGCGAACACCTACGAGCAGTACTTC. Its translation: CSVLQANTYEQYF.

J is TRBJ1-5 and V is TRBV12-3 or TRBV12-4, with a possible D match to TRBD1 (6 bases). V dropped 5 bases and J dropped 10 bases, with 18 bases sitting between them. The CDR3 has 14 amino acids. The CDR3 loop reads CASSIQGPREPQHF. CDR3 bases: TGTGCCAGCAGTATACAGGGTCCCCGGGAACCCCAGCATTTT.